Listed here is a single T cell receptor (beta chain). Those with chemo-refractory metastatic non-small-cell lung cancer were treated with focal radiation combined with CTLA-4 blockade using ipilimumab. Assay: immunoSEQ multiplex PCR; the TCRdb copy retains only in-frame clones and omits some. Among some 80,000 clones, under 80% were seen once, and the ten largest hold about 20%. The record originates from a study of radiotherapy plus CTLA-4 blockade in lung cancer. Background on the study: Patients showed objective responses in about 20% of cases and disease control in 31%.

The receptor's source is a human donor with non-small cell lung cancer whose response to radiotherapy plus ipilimumab could not be evaluated. Some clones in this sample may be carry-over from other donors' samples. The input for sequencing was peripheral blood, taken from a patient treated with radiotherapy plus ipilimumab.

The CDR3 protein is CSVRGIGTSGGVYEQYF. CDR3 bases: TGCAGCGTTAGGGGAATCGGGACTAGCGGGGGAGTCTACGAGCAGTACTTC. V and J are TRBV29-1 and TRBJ2-7; TRBD2 aligns across 14 bases. V was clipped by 5 bases and J by 3 bases; unmatched bases: 12. The germline CDR1 and CDR2 sequences are SQVTM and ANQGSEA. The CDR3 sequence is 17 residues long.